The 28 T cell receptor beta chains below come from one sample, sequenced in a study of CD8+CD57+ T cells in acquired aplastic anemia. Flow cytometry had shown expanded CD8+CD57+ cells in the patients chosen for sequencing. Genomic DNA, the template, was used for profiling of the TCR beta VDJ and CDR3. TCRdb recomputed calls from the reads with MiXCR, one row per CDR3 protein. The sample yields 75,000 to 100,000 distinct CDR3 sequences, 55% to 70% seen once. The sequencing input was sorted CD4+, CD8+, or CD8+CD57+ T cells (not recorded which) from PBMCs. These receptors were collected from a human donor with aplastic anemia.

The gene calls are TRBV7-9 and TRBJ2-3, with D maybe TRBD2 (5 bases). V lost 2 bases and J 6 bases, leaving 9 bases between the germline ends. Germline CDR1 SEHNR, CDR2 FQNEAQ (reference sequence). There are 13 residues in the CDR3. The CDR3, as DNA: TGTGCCAGCAGCTTACTCCGGGATGATACGCAGTATTTT. Translated: CASSLLRDDTQYF.

The chain combines TRBV4-2 with TRBJ2-1; 7 bases agree with TRBD2. Unmatched junction bases numbered 8, after V lost 5 bases and J lost 4 bases. The CDR3 contains 15 residues. Looked up from germline, CDR1 is LGHNA and CDR2 is YNFKEQ. The CDR3 protein is CASSTGLVGYNEQFF. The CDR3 region has the DNA TGTGCCAGCAGCACCGGACTAGTTGGGTACAATGAGCAGTTCTTC.

V gene TRBV20-1 combines with J gene TRBJ2-7; D could derive from TRBD1 or TRBD2 (6 bases each). V was shortened by 6 bases and J by 3 bases, with 15 bases between the two germline ends. CDR1 and CDR2 (germline): DFQATT, SNEGSKA (reference sequence). This CDR3 comprises 13 residues. CDR3 protein: CSAGSDRNYEQYF. In nucleotides, the CDR3 is TGCAGTGCCGGGAGCGACAGGAACTACGAGCAGTACTTC.

The chain couples TRBV10-3 to TRBJ2-2; the D gene is possibly TRBD1 (5 bases). This CDR3 contains 14 residues. V lost 3 bases and J lost 5, with 10 bases in between. Germline CDR1 and CDR2: ENHRY and SYGVKD. For the CDR3, the DNA is TGTGCCATCAGTGAAGGGGCCAGAACCGGGGAGCTGTTTTTT. This gives the protein CAISEGARTGELFF.

This clonotype was recorded once. The chain combines TRBV25-1 with TRBJ1-6; D remains unclear. V lost 1 base and J lost 7, with 8 bases in between. Germline CDR1 and CDR2: MGHDK and SYGVNS. There are 14 residues in the CDR3. CDR3 bases: TGTGCCAGCAGTGAATCGCTAGTAAATTCACCCCTCCACTTT. It is translated as CASSESLVNSPLHF.

The chain employs TRBV2 and TRBJ1-2; D is possibly TRBD1 (5 bases). The V end lost 5 bases, the J end lost 8 bases, and 18 bases lay between the germline ends. Germline values: CDR1 SNHLY, CDR2 FYNNEI. The CDR3 covers 14 residues. CDR3 coding DNA: TGTGCCAGCAGTCCGGACATCCTGCTCCACGGCTACACCTTC. Translated: CASSPDILLHGYTF.

This clonotype was seen more than once but under ten times. The chain's CDR3 is CSAPRLGNEQFF. The DNA for the CDR3 is TGCAGTGCTCCCAGACTGGGGAATGAGCAGTTCTTC. The rearrangement uses TRBV20-1 and TRBJ2-1, with unresolved D. V was clipped by 5 bases and J by 7 bases, with 12 bases between them. The CDR3 runs to 12 residues. Germline CDR1 DFQATT, CDR2 SNEGSKA (reference sequence).

The rearrangement links TRBV20-1 to TRBJ2-3, with D possibly TRBD2 on 6 matching bases. The V gene's germline CDR1 is DFQATT and CDR2 SNEGSKA (reference sequence). V lost 6 bases, J lost 0 bases, and 19 bases lay in between. The CDR3 is made up of 16 amino acids. The DNA of the CDR3 is TGCAGTGCCCTAAAATTCAGCGGGCCTAGCACAGATACGCAGTATTTT. It codes for CSALKFSGPSTDTQYF.

This chain links TRBV2 with TRBJ2-1; the match to TRBD2 covers 11 bases. J lost 5 bases, V lost 6 bases, and 3 bases had no gene match. The CDR3 contains 14 residues. The germline CDR1 and CDR2 sequences are SNHLY and FYNNEI. The CDR3 region is CASSASGRNNEQFF. The CDR3 nucleotides are TGTGCCAGCAGCGCTAGCGGGAGGAACAATGAGCAGTTCTTC.

The chain employs TRBV20-1 and TRBJ1-6; unclear D gene. With 3 bases removed from V and 14 bases from J, the gap between germline ends came to 14 bases. The germline CDR1 and CDR2 sequences are DFQATT and SNEGSKA (reference sequence). The CDR3 loop spans 12 amino acids. CDR3 loop: CSASRDSSTLHF. CDR3 sequence (DNA): TGCAGTGCTAGTAGGGATTCATCAACCCTCCACTTT.

In its sample, this clonotype was seen a few times. The genes are TRBV5-4 and TRBJ1-1; D gene uncertain. The germline gives CDR1 SGHNT, CDR2 YYREEE (reference sequence). The CDR3 consists of 13 residues. Between the trimmed V and J ends, which lost 0 bases and 1 base, there was a span of 4 bases. The CDR3 bases are TGTGCCAGCAGCTTGGTTACGAACACTGAAGCTTTCTTT. Translated: CASSLVTNTEAFF.

The chain has TRBV6-1 and TRBJ1-6; D is unclear. This CDR3 comprises 12 residues. V shed 6 bases and J shed 8 bases, with 8 bases lying between them. The germline CDR1 and CDR2 sequences are MNHNS and SASEGT. CDR3: CASRRVDSPLHF. The CDR3 DNA sequence: TGTGCCAGCAGGAGGGTAGATTCACCCCTCCACTTT.

This chain connects TRBV15 to TRBJ1-1; 8 positions agree with TRBD1. The germline gives CDR1 LNHNV, CDR2 YYDKDF (reference sequence). The ends lost 2 bases at V and 5 bases at J; junction bases unmatched: 4. The CDR3 contains 14 residues. CDR3 in DNA: TGTGCCACCAGCAGAAGGACAGGGTTGACTGAAGCTTTCTTT. Its protein product is CATSRRTGLTEAFF.

This rearrangement joins TRBV2 to TRBJ2-7; 9 bases map to TRBD2. Germline V gene data show CDR1 as SNHLY and CDR2 as FYNNEI. Trimming cost V 2 bases and J 6 bases; bases outside gene matches: 8. The CDR3 extends over 15 amino acids. The chain's CDR3 is CASSEFQRGVGEQYF. CDR3 nucleotide sequence: TGTGCCAGCAGTGAATTCCAGCGGGGGGTTGGCGAGCAGTACTTC.

The gene calls are TRBV24-1 and TRBJ1-2, with TRBD1 as a possible D gene (5 bases). The length of the CDR3 is 14 residues. V lost 6 bases, J lost 8 bases, and 18 bases lay in between. Germline V gene lookup returns CDR1 KGHDR and CDR2 SFDVKD. This CDR3 is CATSNTGLAGGYTF. CDR3 DNA sequence: TGTGCCACCAGTAATACGGGACTCGCGGGAGGCTACACCTTC.

V gene TRBV7-2 combines with J gene TRBJ2-5; D is ambiguous. Trimming shortened V by 1 base and J by 2 bases, and 5 bases separated the two germline ends. The CDR3 runs to 13 residues. Germline loops: CDR1 SGHTA, CDR2 FQGNSA. CDR3 DNA: TGTGCCAGCAGCTTAGACTATCAAGAGACCCAGTACTTC. It codes for CASSLDYQETQYF. The full variable domain, in which reference TRBV7-2 and TRBJ2-5 provide the parts outside the CDR3, is GAGVSQSPSNKVTEKGKDVELRCDPISGHTALYWYRQSLGQGLEFLIYFQGNSAPDKSGLPSDRFSAERTGGSVSTLTIQRTQQEDSAVYLCASSLDYQETQYFGPGTRLLVL.

This clonotype occurred a few times. The chain carries TRBV7-8 and TRBJ1-6; D possibly corresponds to TRBD1 (6 bases). Germline V gene data show CDR1 as SGHVS and CDR2 as FQNEAQ. Deletions cut 1 base from V and 8 bases from J, with 6 bases between. This CDR3 contains 13 residues. CDR3 in amino acids: CASSLEGDSPLHF. As DNA, the CDR3 is TGTGCCAGCAGCTTAGAGGGGGATTCACCCCTCCACTTT. Looking up the rest from reference TRBV7-8 and TRBJ1-6 gives the full variable domain: GAGVSQSPRYKVAKRGQDVALRCDPISGHVSLFWYQQALGQGPEFLTYFQNEAQLDKSGLPSDRFFAERPEGSVSTLKIQRTQQEDSAVYLCASSLEGDSPLHFGNGTRLTVT.

The chain links TRBV10-3 to TRBJ1-3; D unresolved. Germline loops: CDR1 ENHRY, CDR2 SYGVKD. The CDR3 has 13 amino acids. Trimming pared 7 bases from V and 7 bases from J, leaving 14 bases between. Here the CDR3 reads CAIKETVVNTIYF. For the CDR3, the DNA is TGTGCCATCAAAGAAACAGTTGTGAACACCATATATTTT.

In its sample, this clonotype was seen a few times. The V gene is TRBV10-2, the J gene TRBJ1-4; perhaps TRBD1 as D (6 bases). Trimming shortened V by 4 bases and J by 4 bases, and 7 bases separated the two germline ends. This CDR3 has 13 residues. Germline V gives CDR1 WSHSY, CDR2 SAAADI. CDR3 bases: TGCGCCAGCAGTGGGACAGTTAATGAAAAACTGTTTTTT. Translating gives CASSGTVNEKLFF.

This clonotype has more than one count but fewer than ten. CDR3 loop: CASTSSPGSSYEQYF. CDR3 nucleotides: TGCGCCAGCACCTCGTCCCCAGGGAGCTCCTACGAGCAGTACTTC. The chain employs TRBV10-2 and TRBJ2-7; D is perhaps TRBD1 or TRBD2 (5 bases each). Germline V gene lookup returns CDR1 WSHSY and CDR2 SAAADI. V lost 7 bases, J lost 0 bases, and 16 bases lay in between. CDR3 length equals 15 residues.

This clonotype appeared a few times. The gene calls are TRBV29-1 and TRBJ2-7; 8 bases map to TRBD1. This CDR3 region has 11 residues. The V gene end was trimmed by 7 bases and the J gene end by 6 bases; junction bases not matched to a gene: 5. Germline CDR1 is SQVTM and CDR2 is ANQGSEA. The CDR3 here is CSAETGAEQYF. CDR3 sequence (DNA): TGCAGCGCCGAGACAGGGGCCGAGCAGTACTTC.

The rearrangement joins TRBV20-1 to TRBJ1-1; D possibly corresponds to TRBD1 (6 bases). The V end lost 3 bases, the J end lost 2 bases, and 16 bases lay between the germline ends. Germline V gene data show CDR1 as DFQATT and CDR2 as SNEGSKA (reference sequence). This CDR3 has 15 residues. CDR3 region: CSASTAGAVNTEAFF. The CDR3 DNA reads as TGCAGTGCTAGTACGGCGGGGGCCGTCAACACTGAAGCTTTCTTT.

This chain uses TRBV11-3 with TRBJ1-1; no clear D. The V end lost 3 bases, the J end lost 0 bases, and 5 bases lay between the germline ends. This CDR3 is built from 13 residues. Germline CDR1 SGHNT, CDR2 YENEEA. In DNA, the CDR3 is TGTGCCAGCAGCTTCACAGTGAACACTGAAGCTTTCTTT. Translation: CASSFTVNTEAFF.

The genes are TRBV7-2 and TRBJ2-5, with 8 positions matching TRBD2. The germline V gene encodes CDR1 SGHTA and CDR2 FQGNSA. The CDR3 consists of 15 residues. The J segment lost 5 bases and the V segment lost 5 bases, leaving 10 bases of the junction unmatched. The CDR3 DNA is TGTGCCAGCAGCCCTCAGAGCGGGGGCGGGGAGACCCAGTACTTC. It specifies CASSPQSGGGETQYF.

The J gene is TRBJ1-4, the V gene TRBV19, with a possible D match to TRBD1 (6 bases). Germline values: CDR1 LNHDA, CDR2 SQIVND (reference sequence). CDR3 size: 12 residues. Trimming stripped 7 bases from V and 8 bases from J, with 11 bases between. This CDR3 reads CASNRVGEKLFF. In nucleotides, the CDR3 is TGTGCCAGTAACAGGGTAGGGGAAAAACTGTTTTTT.

This clonotype was counted between two and nine times. The J gene is TRBJ2-2, the V gene TRBV24-1; D may correspond to TRBD1 or TRBD2 (5 bases each). Trimming took 7 bases from V and 3 from J, leaving 5 bases between them. Germline lookup yields CDR1 KGHDR and CDR2 SFDVKD. The CDR3 runs 12 residues. The CDR3 DNA follows: TGTGCCACCAGGGGGGACACCGGGGAGCTGTTTTTT. Translated: CATRGDTGELFF.

This clonotype has a handful of counts. The chain joins TRBV29-1 to TRBJ1-6, with 8 bases fitting TRBD1. Germline V gene lookup returns CDR1 SQVTM and CDR2 ANQGSEA. There are 13 residues in the CDR3. J was trimmed by 7 bases and V by 5 bases; bases with no gene match: 4. CDR3 region: CSVQWTGNSPLHF. The CDR3 bases are TGCAGCGTTCAGTGGACAGGGAATTCACCCCTCCACTTT.

The chain links TRBV20-1 to TRBJ2-3, with 8 bases identical to TRBD1. The germline gives CDR1 DFQATT, CDR2 SNEGSKA (reference sequence). This CDR3 is 13 amino acids long. V lost 6 bases and J lost 0; bases outside the gene matches: 2. CDR3: CSADRGSTDTQYF. CDR3 bases: TGCAGTGCAGACAGGGGTAGCACAGATACGCAGTATTTT.